A single sample gave rise to the 8 T cell receptor beta chains below, sequenced in a study of shared clonotypes between healthy human individuals (dated by TCRdb to the early 2020s). The library was generated by the immunoSEQ multiplex PCR assay. The clones in this table, taken by TCRdb from immuneACCESS, are in-frame only. Not every clone is retained; where verified, under half of the shortfall comes from an unresolved V gene, and the cause of the rest is unknown. Within this sample are some 2,000,000 clones, with 85% to 95% of them counted one time only. 0.1% to 0.15% of the sample is held by the ten biggest clonotypes. The material sequenced was naive CD4+ T cells sorted from blood. The label giving this sample's cell subset or site can be read as: CD45RA+ positively selected. These receptors all come from a man younger than 35 in good health.

The chain joins TRBV7-9 to TRBJ1-4; tentative D call: TRBD1 (6 bases). V was clipped by 5 bases and J by 8 bases, with 15 bases between them. The CDR3 runs 14 residues. The germline gives CDR1 SEHNR, CDR2 FQNEAQ (reference sequence). The CDR3 loop is CASSPTSGGEKLFF. DNA of the CDR3: TGTGCCAGCAGCCCGACATCGGGGGGCGAAAAACTGTTTTTT.

The CDR3 protein is CASSFLSGTDTQYF. Written as DNA, the CDR3 is TGCGCCAGCAGCTTCCTAAGCGGCACAGATACGCAGTATTTT. The V gene is TRBV5-1, the J gene TRBJ2-3; D is uncertain. Trimming cost V 2 bases and J 1 base, with 8 bases left between them. The CDR3 loop spans 14 amino acids. CDR1 and CDR2 (germline): SGHRS, YFSETQ.

J is TRBJ1-4 and V is TRBV5-1; a possible D gene is TRBD1 (6 bases). The CDR3 extends over 14 amino acids. V lost 5 bases to trimming and J lost 7 bases, with 15 bases between them. Germline V gene sequence: CDR1 SGHRS, CDR2 YFSETQ. In nucleotides, the CDR3 is TGCGCCAGCAGGGGGGGGCCCCTAAGTGAAAAACTGTTTTTT. Translation gives CASRGGPLSEKLFF.

The chain recombines TRBV28 with TRBJ2-7; TRBD1 matches at 8 bases. The CDR3 extends over 14 amino acids. V shed 8 bases, J shed 2 bases, and the junction held 8 bases outside the gene matches. CDR1 is MDHEN and CDR2 is SYDVKM in the germline V gene. The CDR3 nucleotides read TGTGCCAGCGTAGACAGGGGCCCTACCTACGAGCAGTACTTC. This sequence encodes CASVDRGPTYEQYF.

In the case of this clone: This same CDR3 is encoded by further DNA sequences in the sample. The chain uses TRBV5-6 and TRBJ1-2; a weak D match, TRBD1 (6 bases). The CDR3 runs 13 residues. From germline, CDR1 is SGHDT and CDR2 YYEEEE. Trimming took off 1 base at V and 5 bases at J, with 9 bases between the two ends. CDR3 protein: CASSLTGSYGYTF. CDR3 bases: TGTGCCAGCAGCTTGACAGGGTCGTATGGCTACACCTTC.

The chain recombines TRBV5-6 with TRBJ1-1; a weak D match, TRBD1 (6 bases). There are 16 residues in the CDR3. Germline-derived CDR1 and CDR2 are SGHDT and YYEEEE. V dropped 4 bases and J dropped 7 bases, with 23 bases sitting between them. CDR3 DNA sequence: TGTGCCAGCAGCAGTGGACAGCTGGTCTTTAGGTTTGAAGCTTTCTTT. Translation: CASSSGQLVFRFEAFF.

The genes are TRBV18 and TRBJ1-1, with a possible D match to TRBD1 (6 bases). V was clipped by 3 bases and J by 3 bases, with 14 bases between them. CDR3 length equals 15 residues. The germline V gene encodes CDR1 KGHSH and CDR2 LQKENI. The DNA of the CDR3 is TGTGCCAGCTCACCTAGGGGGACCACGGACACTGAAGCTTTCTTT. Protein sequence: CASSPRGTTDTEAFF. The whole variable domain, filled in from reference TRBV18 and TRBJ1-1, reads NAGVMQNPRHLVRRRGQEARLRCSPMKGHSHVYWYRQLPEEGLKFMVYLQKENIIDESGMPKERFSAEFPKEGPSILRIQQVVRGDSAAYFCASSPRGTTDTEAFFGQGTRLTVV.

The chain carries TRBV30 and TRBJ1-2, with no clear D. The CDR3 is 12 residues long. The V gene lost 2 bases and the J gene lost 7 bases, with 11 bases spanning the gap. Germline CDR1 and CDR2: GTSNPN and SVGIG (reference sequence). The CDR3 sequence: CAWSLRAAGYTF. The CDR3 nucleotides read TGTGCCTGGAGTCTACGGGCTGCTGGCTACACCTTC.